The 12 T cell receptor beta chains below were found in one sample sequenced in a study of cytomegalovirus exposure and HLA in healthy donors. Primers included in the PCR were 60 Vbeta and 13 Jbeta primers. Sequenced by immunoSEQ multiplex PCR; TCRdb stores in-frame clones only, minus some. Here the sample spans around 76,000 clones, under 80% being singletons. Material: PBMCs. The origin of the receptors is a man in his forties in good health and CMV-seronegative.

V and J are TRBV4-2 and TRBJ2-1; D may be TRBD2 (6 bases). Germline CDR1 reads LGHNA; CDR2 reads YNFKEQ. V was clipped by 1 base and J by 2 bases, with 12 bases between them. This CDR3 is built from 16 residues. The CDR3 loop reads CASSQARSGAYNEQFF. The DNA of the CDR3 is TGTGCCAGCAGCCAAGCGAGGTCGGGAGCCTACAATGAGCAGTTCTTC.

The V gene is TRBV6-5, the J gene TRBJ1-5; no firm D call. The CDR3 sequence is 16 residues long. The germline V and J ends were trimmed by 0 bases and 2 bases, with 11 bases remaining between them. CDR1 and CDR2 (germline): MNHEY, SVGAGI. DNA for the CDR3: TGTGCCAGCAGTTACTCACGGCCGGCGGGCAATCAGCCCCAGCATTTT. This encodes CASSYSRPAGNQPQHF.

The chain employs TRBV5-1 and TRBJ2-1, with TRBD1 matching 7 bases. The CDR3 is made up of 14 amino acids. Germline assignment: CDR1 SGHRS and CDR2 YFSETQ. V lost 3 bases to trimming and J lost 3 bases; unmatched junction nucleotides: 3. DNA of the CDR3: TGCGCCAGCAGCTGGGACAGCTTCTACAATGAGCAGTTCTTC. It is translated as CASSWDSFYNEQFF.

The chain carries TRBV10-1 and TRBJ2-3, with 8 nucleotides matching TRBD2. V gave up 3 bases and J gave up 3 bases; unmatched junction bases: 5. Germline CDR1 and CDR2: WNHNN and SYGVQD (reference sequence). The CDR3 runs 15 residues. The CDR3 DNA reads TGCGCCAGCAGTGACGGTAGCGGGGAGACAGATACGCAGTATTTT. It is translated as CASSDGSGETDTQYF.

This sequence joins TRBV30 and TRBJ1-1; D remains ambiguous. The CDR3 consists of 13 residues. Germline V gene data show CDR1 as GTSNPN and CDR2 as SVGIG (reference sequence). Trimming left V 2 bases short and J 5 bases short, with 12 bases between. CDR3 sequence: CAWSNPGGTEAFF. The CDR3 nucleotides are TGTGCCTGGAGTAATCCCGGAGGGACTGAAGCTTTCTTT.

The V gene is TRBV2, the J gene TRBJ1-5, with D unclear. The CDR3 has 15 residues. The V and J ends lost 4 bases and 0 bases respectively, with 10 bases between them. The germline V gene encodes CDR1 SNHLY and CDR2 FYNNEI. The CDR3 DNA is TGTGCCAGCAGTGGAACGGTTGATAGCAATCAGCCCCAGCATTTT. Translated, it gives CASSGTVDSNQPQHF.

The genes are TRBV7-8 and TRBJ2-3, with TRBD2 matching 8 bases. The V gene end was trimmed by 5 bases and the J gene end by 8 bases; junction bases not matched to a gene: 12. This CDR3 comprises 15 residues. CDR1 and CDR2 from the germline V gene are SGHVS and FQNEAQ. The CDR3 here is CASSDVPGGSGTQYF. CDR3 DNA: TGTGCCAGCAGCGACGTCCCGGGAGGGTCTGGTACGCAGTATTTT.

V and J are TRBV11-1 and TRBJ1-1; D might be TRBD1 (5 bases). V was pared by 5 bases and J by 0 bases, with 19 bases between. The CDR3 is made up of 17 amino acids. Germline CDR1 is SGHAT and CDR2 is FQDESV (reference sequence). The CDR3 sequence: CASSRNFLGAMNTEAFF. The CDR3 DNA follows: TGTGCCAGCAGCCGAAACTTCCTAGGGGCTATGAACACTGAAGCTTTCTTT.

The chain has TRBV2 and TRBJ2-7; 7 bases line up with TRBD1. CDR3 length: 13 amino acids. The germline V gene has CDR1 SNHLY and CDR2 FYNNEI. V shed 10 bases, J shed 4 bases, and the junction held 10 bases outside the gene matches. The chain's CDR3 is CATRQGFFYEQYF. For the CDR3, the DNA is TGTGCCACAAGACAGGGATTTTTTTACGAGCAGTACTTC.

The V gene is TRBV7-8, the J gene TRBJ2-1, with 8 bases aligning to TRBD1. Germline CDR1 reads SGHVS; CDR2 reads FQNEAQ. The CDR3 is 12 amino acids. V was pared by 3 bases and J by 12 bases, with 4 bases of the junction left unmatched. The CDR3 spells CASSLTGEWQFF. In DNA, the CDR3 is TGTGCCAGCAGCTTGACAGGGGAATGGCAGTTCTTC.

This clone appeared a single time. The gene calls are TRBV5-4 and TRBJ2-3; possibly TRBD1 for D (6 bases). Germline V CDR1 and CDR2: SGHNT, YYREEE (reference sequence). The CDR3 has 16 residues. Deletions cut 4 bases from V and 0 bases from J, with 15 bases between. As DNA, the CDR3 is TGTGCCAGCAGCAGGGGGACCTCTCGGAGCACAGATACGCAGTATTTT. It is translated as CASSRGTSRSTDTQYF.

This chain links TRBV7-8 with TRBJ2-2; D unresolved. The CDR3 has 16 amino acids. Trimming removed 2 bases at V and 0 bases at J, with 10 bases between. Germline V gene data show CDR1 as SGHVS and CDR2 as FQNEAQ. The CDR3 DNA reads TGTGCCAGCAGCTTAAAACGGTTCGCGAACACCGGGGAGCTGTTTTTT. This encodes CASSLKRFANTGELFF.